These T cell receptor beta chains were read from a single sample in a study of Graves' ophthalmopathy and Graves' hyperthyroidism. MiXCR, applied by TCRdb to the multiplex PCR reads, yields one record per CDR3 protein. The profile shows under 350,000 distinct CDR3 sequences, roughly 15% of them singletons. Sequencing was performed on peripheral blood. These receptors all stem from an adult man with Graves' ophthalmopathy. Both conserved end residues are trimmed from each CDR3.

TRBV7-9 | ASSLGLGAGTEAF
TRBV12-3/TRBV12-4 | ASTPAGGSYEQY
TRBV20-1 | SASRGGELF
TRBV7-8 | ASSPRTSGSYEQY
TRBV7-8 | ASTLRRSQNSNYGYT
TRBV6-1 | ASSERGPYEQY
TRBV6-5 | ASSLSTGTSNTEAF
TRBV2 | ASRDRDRGLRRNNQPQH
TRBV28 | ASSSPPRDEQY
TRBV30 | AWRFTGGNTIY
TRBV30 | AWMGSRNSPLH
TRBV5-1 | ASSSRDFYGYT
TRBV7-2 | ASSSTGLLSQPQH
TRBV20-1 | SARNRANTEAF
TRBV6-5 | ASSWGQQETQY
TRBV18 | ASSPPLPGELF
TRBV3-1 | ASSNNTSPNYGYT
TRBV6-1 | ASSEVALTSYEQY
TRBV13 | ASSEEGNSYGYT
TRBV19 | ATKQGRGNQPQH
TRBV19 | ASSMGGTGRSAGELF
TRBV20-1 | SAQDRTDGELF
TRBV19 | ASTGILNTEAF
TRBV5-1 | ASSILGGPYGYT
TRBV19 | ASSIRPLAVDQETQY
TRBV6-5 | ASRPGGDPYEQY
TRBV6-5 | ASSTGTGGDSPLH
TRBV18 | ASSPGTGGVQPQH
TRBV11-2 | ASSPLWVGLGNQPQH
TRBV6-5 | ASRGLAQYEQY
TRBV29-1 | SAGQGAETQY
TRBV30 | AWRGGPHETQY
TRBV28 | ASRNRGSGYT
TRBV5-1 | ASSLVDRSRALYEQY
TRBV30 | AWSVSEGLHQPQH
TRBV20-1 | SAGGTASYEQY
TRBV7-9 | ASSTRRAEAF
TRBV6-1 | ASSRLSGGANTEAF
TRBV20-1 | SAPAGGGTEAF
TRBV30 | AWSPWTGNQPQH
TRBV12-3/TRBV12-4 | ASRSTATSGDEQF
TRBV7-9 | ASSLGTGSNTEAF
TRBV30 | AWSTGQGRNQPQH
TRBV5-1 | ASSRDTDGEAF
TRBV6-1 | ASSDPGQGALLNQPQH
TRBV12-3/TRBV12-4 | ASEDLTYEQY
TRBV2 | ASSLAPRPQH
TRBV7-9 | ASSSGISSSPLH
TRBV20-1 | SARGQGATEAF
TRBV27 | ASSISANNYGYT
TRBV6-1 | ASNPIRGPGETQY
TRBV4-3 | ASSQGGVGSPLH
TRBV5-1 | ASSLVGGSSYEQY
TRBV19 | ASSMGQGGETQY
TRBV6-2/TRBV6-3 | ASSRRGQGHQETQY
TRBV4-2 | ASSPNGQGGNYGYT
TRBV6-4 | ASSAPEQY
TRBV9 | ASSVGYQLPNSYEQY
TRBV27 | ASSAYGGSEETQY